The 9 T cell receptor beta chains below were found in one sample sequenced in a study of T cell responses to AZD1222 COVID-19 vaccine. Using immunoSEQ multiplex PCR, the repertoire was profiled, and TCRdb retains in-frame clones only, with some absent. The table records about 100,000 clones, 92% of them present only once. The sample in question was peripheral blood, obtained on day 0 of AZD1222 vaccination. These receptors were obtained from an adult in good health.

The chain combines TRBV9 with TRBJ1-6; D not certain. V was pared by 0 bases and J by 9 bases, with 13 bases between. The germline gives CDR1 SGDLS, CDR2 YYNGEE. The CDR3 loop spans 15 amino acids. For the CDR3, the DNA is TGTGCCAGCAGCGTAGCTTGGGGAAGAGGTTCACCCCTCCACTTT. Translating it yields CASSVAWGRGSPLHF.

The rearrangement uses TRBV10-3 and TRBJ2-5, with a possible D match to TRBD2 (6 bases). The length of the CDR3 is 15 residues. Per the germline V gene, CDR1 is ENHRY and CDR2 is SYGVKD. Trimming stripped 3 bases from V and 1 base from J, with 12 bases between. The CDR3 sequence: CAISERGGTQETQYF. The CDR3, as DNA: TGTGCCATCAGTGAACGGGGCGGGACCCAAGAGACCCAGTACTTC.

This clone was seen just once. This chain connects TRBV6-6 to TRBJ2-3; D ambiguous. The V gene's germline CDR1 is MNHNY and CDR2 SVGAGI (reference sequence). V was shortened by 0 bases and J by 2 bases, with 12 bases between the two germline ends. The CDR3 length is 16 residues. The CDR3 region has the DNA TGTGCCAGCAGTTACTCGCGGAGAACCTCCACAGATACGCAGTATTTT. Protein product: CASSYSRRTSTDTQYF.

This chain joins TRBV25-1 and TRBJ2-3; D ambiguous. CDR3 length: 14 residues. Per germline, CDR1 MGHDK and CDR2 SYGVNS. V was clipped by 3 bases and J by 4 bases, with 11 bases between them. The CDR3 reads CASSDEYQADTQYF. Here the CDR3 DNA reads TGTGCCAGCAGTGACGAGTACCAGGCAGATACGCAGTATTTT.

The rearrangement links TRBV27 to TRBJ1-5; possible D gene TRBD1, 5 bases. The germline V gene encodes CDR1 MNHEY and CDR2 SMNVEV (reference sequence). V was trimmed by 6 bases and J by 1 base, leaving 16 bases between them. The CDR3 covers 16 residues. The CDR3 sequence is CASSPTGVISNQPQHF. In DNA, the CDR3 is TGTGCCAGCAGCCCAACAGGCGTGATAAGCAATCAGCCCCAGCATTTT.

The CDR3 sequence is CASRTRLAGVADTQYF. Written as DNA, the CDR3 is TGCGCCAGCAGAACCAGACTAGCGGGAGTAGCAGATACGCAGTATTTT. The chain joins TRBV5-1 to TRBJ2-3, with 12 bases identical to TRBD2. V lost 5 bases to trimming and J lost 4 bases; unmatched junction nucleotides: 8. Germline V gene lookup returns CDR1 SGHRS and CDR2 YFSETQ. The CDR3 has 16 residues.

J is TRBJ1-6 and V is TRBV27; D ambiguous. Germline V gene data show CDR1 as MNHEY and CDR2 as SMNVEV (reference sequence). This CDR3 comprises 12 residues. The V end was cut by 3 bases, the J end by 8 bases, with 5 bases between. The CDR3 sequence: CASSFQDSPLHF. The DNA of the CDR3 is TGTGCCAGCAGTTTTCAGGATTCACCCCTCCACTTT.

The rearrangement joins TRBV6-1 to TRBJ2-7; 8 bases align to TRBD1. The CDR3 is 14 residues long. CDR1 is MNHNS, CDR2 SASEGT, per germline. V trimming: 4 bases; J trimming: 3 bases; junction bases outside the gene matches: 5. The CDR3, as DNA: TGTGCCAGCAGTGCAGCCGGGACAGGCTACGAGCAGTACTTC. Its protein product is CASSAAGTGYEQYF.

A single count supports this clone. This chain connects TRBV20-1 to TRBJ1-1; D unclear. This CDR3 spans 8 amino acids. Germline lookup yields CDR1 DFQATT and CDR2 SNEGSKA (reference sequence). The DNA of the CDR3 is TGCACACCCACCACGGCTTTCTTT. As protein: CTPTTAFF.